A selection of T cell receptor beta chains follows, all from one sample in a study of shared clonotypes between healthy human individuals. Sequenced by immunoSEQ multiplex PCR; TCRdb stores in-frame clones only, minus some. The table includes 450,000 or so clones, approximately 80% detected once. The sequencing sample was made of PBMCs. The receptors shown here come from a woman in her thirties or forties in good health. Some clones in this sample may be carry-over from other donors' samples. CDR3s include the opening cysteine and the closing phenylalanine or tryptophan. The D gene is left open where the match is weak. Size values are once, few and many counts, or a class for expanded clones, and some rows have none.

V: TRBV4-1; size: .; J: TRBJ2-6; D: TRBD1; CDR3: CASSQVGGMSSGANVLTF; DNA: TGCGCCAGCAGCCAAGTAGGGGGCATGAGCTCTGGGGCCAACGTCCTGACTTTC
V: TRBV25-1; size: .; J: TRBJ2-1; D: .; CDR3: CASSQDGWGNEQFF; DNA: TGTGCCAGCAGTCAAGACGGATGGGGTAATGAGCAGTTCTTC
V: TRBV7-8; size: .; J: TRBJ2-7; D: .; CDR3: CASSPPGTVSSYEQYF; DNA: TGTGCCAGCAGCCCCCCCGGGACCGTTAGCTCCTACGAGCAGTACTTC
V: TRBV10-3; size: once; J: TRBJ2-1; D: .; CDR3: CAISDLQGNEQFF; DNA: TGTGCCATCAGTGACTTACAGGGTAATGAGCAGTTCTTC
V: TRBV15; size: once; J: TRBJ2-3; D: TRBD2; CDR3: CATSRSSSGRLRSTDTQYF; DNA: TGTGCCACCAGCAGATCCAGTAGCGGGAGGCTTCGAAGCACAGATACGCAGTATTTT
V: TRBV19; size: .; J: TRBJ1-5; D: TRBD1; CDR3: CASSSDRGNLPQHF; DNA: TGTGCCAGTAGTAGTGACAGGGGCAATCTACCCCAGCATTTT
V: TRBV18; size: .; J: TRBJ1-3; D: TRBD1; CDR3: CASSPAGTGSGNTIYF; DNA: TGTGCCAGCTCACCAGCCGGGACAGGCTCTGGAAACACCATATATTTT
V: TRBV11-2; size: .; J: TRBJ2-1; D: TRBD2; CDR3: CASSQLAGDRDEQFF; DNA: TGTGCCAGCAGCCAACTAGCGGGAGACAGAGATGAGCAGTTCTTC
V: TRBV27; size: .; J: TRBJ2-7; D: TRBD1; CDR3: CASSQTGRYEQYF; DNA: TGTGCCAGCAGTCAGACAGGGCGTTACGAGCAGTACTTC
V: TRBV4-1; size: .; J: TRBJ2-3; D: .; CDR3: CASSQDQWASTDTQYF; DNA: TGCGCCAGCAGCCAAGATCAGTGGGCTAGCACAGATACGCAGTATTTT
V: TRBV10-3; size: .; J: TRBJ2-7; D: TRBD2; CDR3: CAISGGTSGSYEQYF; DNA: TGTGCCATCAGTGGGGGGACTAGCGGGTCCTACGAGCAGTACTTC
V: TRBV28; size: .; J: TRBJ1-1; D: .; CDR3: CASSLLGVTTEAFF; DNA: TGTGCCAGCAGCCTACTGGGGGTTACCACTGAAGCTTTCTTT
V: TRBV7-6; size: .; J: TRBJ2-2; D: .; CDR3: CASSLATGTNTGELFF; DNA: TGTGCCAGCAGCTTAGCCACAGGGACGAACACCGGGGAGCTGTTTTTT
V: TRBV5-1; size: .; J: TRBJ2-7; D: .; CDR3: CASSSDTSGSYEQYF; DNA: TGCGCCAGCAGCTCCGACACGTCTGGCTCCTACGAGCAGTACTTC
V: TRBV11-2; size: few; J: TRBJ1-1; D: .; CDR3: CASSLEVQSTEAFF; DNA: TGTGCCAGCAGCTTAGAAGTCCAGAGCACTGAAGCTTTCTTT
V: TRBV7-9; size: .; J: TRBJ1-1; D: .; CDR3: CASSLVQTLENTEAFF; DNA: TGTGCCAGCAGCTTAGTCCAGACTTTAGAGAACACTGAAGCTTTCTTT
V: TRBV6-6; size: .; J: TRBJ1-5; D: TRBD1; CDR3: CASSYGTGFVLQPQHF; DNA: TGTGCCAGCAGTTACGGGACAGGGTTCGTCCTTCAGCCCCAGCATTTT
V: TRBV19; size: once; J: TRBJ2-7; D: TRBD1; CDR3: CASRGTGTYEQYF; DNA: TGTGCCAGTAGGGGGACAGGGACCTACGAGCAGTACTTC
V: TRBV2; size: .; J: TRBJ2-3; D: TRBD2; CDR3: CASSEALLAERGTDTQYF; DNA: TGTGCCAGCAGTGAAGCCCTACTAGCGGAGAGGGGCACAGATACGCAGTATTTT
V: TRBV6-1; size: .; J: TRBJ2-5; D: TRBD1; CDR3: CASSPSPDRGQTQYF; DNA: TGTGCCAGCAGTCCCAGCCCGGACAGGGGGCAGACCCAGTACTTC
V: TRBV6-5; size: many; J: TRBJ2-2; D: TRBD1; CDR3: CASSYGTDNTGELFF; DNA: TGTGCCAGCAGTTACGGGACAGACAACACCGGGGAGCTGTTTTTT
V: TRBV5-1; size: .; J: TRBJ2-5; D: .; CDR3: CASSGGTAASGEQYF; DNA: TGCGCCAGCAGCGGTGGGACAGCCGCCTCGGGGGAGCAGTACTTC
V: TRBV15; size: many; J: TRBJ1-6; D: TRBD1; CDR3: CATSRAIQGNSPLHF; DNA: TGTGCCACCAGCAGAGCTATACAGGGGAATTCACCCCTCCACTTT
V: TRBV2; size: .; J: TRBJ2-3; D: TRBD1; CDR3: CASRRDRGQDTQYF; DNA: TGTGCCAGCAGGAGGGACAGGGGGCAAGATACGCAGTATTTT
V: TRBV29-1; size: many; J: TRBJ2-7; D: .; CDR3: CSVEVSTYEQYF; DNA: TGCAGCGTTGAGGTCAGTACCTACGAGCAGTACTTC
V: TRBV6-5; size: .; J: TRBJ2-6; D: .; CDR3: CASSYQGSGANVLTF; DNA: TGTGCCAGCAGTTACCAGGGATCTGGGGCCAACGTCCTGACTTTC
V: TRBV5-1; size: once; J: TRBJ1-5; D: TRBD1; CDR3: CASSLGDRDQPQHF; DNA: TGCGCCAGCAGCTTGGGGGACAGGGATCAGCCCCAGCATTTT
V: TRBV28; size: .; J: TRBJ1-5; D: .; CDR3: CASRRSGQPQHF; DNA: TGTGCCAGCAGAAGGTCGGGGCAGCCCCAGCATTTT
V: TRBV5-1; size: .; J: TRBJ1-3; D: .; CDR3: CASSEFGAGSSGNTIYF; DNA: TGCGCCAGCAGCGAATTCGGGGCCGGGTCGTCTGGAAACACCATATATTTT
V: TRBV30; size: .; J: TRBJ1-2; D: TRBD1; CDR3: CAWRVTTGTGEYYGYTF; DNA: TGTGCCTGGAGGGTCACTACCGGGACAGGGGAGTACTATGGCTACACCTTC